This TCR beta chain was sequenced during a study of graft-versus-host responses after intestinal transplantation. Study as a whole: Multivisceral, liver-intestinal, or isolated intestinal transplants were performed in recipients. Anti-thymocyte globulin induction, then tacrolimus and steroids for roughly 3 years, went to all recipients. General study results and limits: The presence of high graft-versus-host to host-versus-graft clonal ratios in allografts characterized patients with graft-donor T cell macrochimerism.

With respect to this clone: Its antigen is not known.

Assay used: immunoSEQ multiplex PCR; TCRdb lists only in-frame clones, some missing. The table shows some 100,000 clones, with 75% to 95% occurring only once. Trimming removed 2 bases from V and 11 bases from J, with 25 bases in between. CDR3 length equals 16 residues. Sequencing used unstimulated CD8+ T cells sorted from spleen or lymph node cells, obtained before intestinal transplant. The source is a human donor who received an intestinal transplant. V usage is TRBV5-7 and J usage is TRBJ1-1; D gene unclear. TRBV5-7 is reported as an ORF; its role is uncertain. The CDR3 bases are TGTGCCAGCAGCTTTAGGCAGCCCCCAGGCCCACTGGGGGCTTTCTTT. Translated: CASSFRQPPGPLGAFF.